This T cell receptor (beta chain) was obtained from a study of shared clonotypes between healthy human individuals. From germline, CDR1 is SEHNR and CDR2 FQNEAQ (reference sequence). V lost 4 bases, J lost 1 base, and 14 bases lay in between. There are 16 residues in the CDR3. The study enrolled healthy HIV-negative adults without recent acute infections or vaccinations as donors. TCRdb's table, derived via immunoSEQ multiplex PCR, lists solely in-frame clones and lacks some. The sample has 2 million to 3 million clones, approximately 93% seen once; the top ten hold 0.35% to 0.45%. Material for sequencing was naive CD4+ T cells from PBMCs. As for subset: CD45RA+ positively selected. This sequence originates from a man younger than 35 in good health. Some clones in this sample may be carry-over from other donors' samples. V is TRBV7-9 and J is TRBJ2-1; D is possibly TRBD2 (6 bases). This CDR3 is CASSSVSGESYNEQFF. The DNA for the CDR3 is TGTGCCAGCAGCTCCGTTTCGGGGGAATCCTACAATGAGCAGTTCTTC. Filled out from reference TRBV7-9 and TRBJ2-1, the complete variable domain reads DTGVSQNPRHKITKRGQNVTFRCDPISEHNRLYWYRQTLGQGPEFLTYFQNEAQLEKSRLLSDRFSAERPKGSFSTLEIQRTEQGDSAMYLCASSSVSGESYNEQFFGPGTRLTVL.